Listed below are T cell receptor beta chains from one sample, sequenced in a study of cytomegalovirus exposure and HLA in healthy donors. The assay was immunoSEQ multiplex PCR, and TCRdb's table has in-frame clones only and misses some. Altogether fewer than 140,000 clones are present, about two thirds being singletons, with the ten largest covering roughly 3%. Sequencing used PBMCs. The receptors come from a female donor in good health and CMV-seronegative. Each CDR3 is given with its conserved first and last residue. The D gene is left open where the match is weak. Expanded clones are given a class, and other clones once, few, many or no size at all.

size	J	D	V	CDR3	DNA
-	TRBJ2-1	TRBD2	TRBV11-2	CASSVTSGTYNEQFF	TGTGCCAGCAGCGTCACTAGCGGGACCTACAATGAGCAGTTCTTC
-	TRBJ1-1	TRBD1	TRBV5-1	CASGSGTAVMNTEAFF	TGCGCCAGCGGTTCCGGGACAGCCGTCATGAACACTGAAGCTTTCTTT
-	TRBJ2-7	-	TRBV1	CTSSQDLRSPLTYEQYF	TGCACCAGCAGCCAAGACTTACGGAGCCCCCTCACCTACGAGCAGTACTTC
-	TRBJ2-5	-	TRBV28	CASSFQLDSAQYF	TGTGCCAGCAGTTTTCAACTGGATAGCGCCCAGTACTTC
-	TRBJ2-3	-	TRBV7-2	CASSLTGTDTQYF	TGTGCCAGCAGCCTAACAGGTACAGATACGCAGTATTTT
-	TRBJ1-2	-	TRBV2	CASSDTARDYGYTF	TGTGCCAGCAGTGATACTGCCAGGGACTATGGCTACACCTTC
-	TRBJ2-7	-	TRBV27	CASSLLEGRKQYF	TGTGCCAGCAGTTTATTGGAGGGAAGGAAGCAGTACTTC
-	TRBJ2-5	TRBD2	TRBV4-2	CASSGSGSRETQYF	TGTGCCAGCAGCGGTAGCGGGAGTAGGGAGACCCAGTACTTC
few	TRBJ2-7	TRBD1	TRBV30	CAWSGGQVLSSQYF	TGTGCCTGGAGTGGGGGACAGGTGTTATCGTCGCAGTACTTC
few	TRBJ2-1	TRBD1	TRBV7-2	CASSRSSGTGFSNEQFF	TGTGCCAGCAGCCGTTCATCCGGGACAGGGTTTTCTAATGAGCAGTTCTTC
-	TRBJ1-1	-	TRBV7-2	CASSLTGNTEAFF	TGTGCCAGCAGCTTGACAGGTAACACTGAAGCTTTCTTT
-	TRBJ2-2	TRBD2	TRBV27	CASSLREHTGELFF	TGTGCCAGCAGTTTGCGGGAGCACACCGGGGAGCTGTTTTTT
few	TRBJ2-6	TRBD1	TRBV2	CASQRDRGLGANVLTF	TGTGCCAGCCAACGGGACAGGGGGTTAGGGGCCAACGTCCTGACTTTC
-	TRBJ2-7	TRBD1	TRBV27	CASSFTLSLTGGYEQYF	TGTGCCAGCAGTTTTACCCTCAGTCTGACAGGGGGCTACGAGCAGTACTTC
few	TRBJ2-7	-	TRBV18	CASSPLAGAEQYF	TGTGCCAGCTCGCCGTTGGCGGGGGCCGAGCAGTACTTC
-	TRBJ2-5	TRBD1	TRBV10-3	CAISESGQWSETQYF	TGTGCCATCAGTGAGTCGGGACAGTGGTCGGAGACCCAGTACTTC
-	TRBJ1-2	-	TRBV30	CAWSKDRGGVLGGYTF	TGTGCCTGGAGTAAAGATAGAGGGGGGGTCCTGGGGGGCTACACCTTC
-	TRBJ2-1	-	TRBV30	CAWMPEDPGAYNEQFF	TGTGCCTGGATGCCTGAGGATCCAGGGGCCTACAATGAGCAGTTCTTC
few	TRBJ1-2	-	TRBV6-6	CASSSYRAGYTF	TGTGCCAGCAGCTCCTACAGGGCTGGCTACACCTTC
-	TRBJ1-5	-	TRBV19	CASTHSSNQPQHF	TGTGCCAGTACCCACAGTAGCAATCAGCCCCAGCATTTT
-	TRBJ1-1	-	TRBV29-1	CSVEVSGSGTEAFF	TGCAGCGTTGAAGTCTCCGGTAGTGGCACTGAAGCTTTCTTT
-	TRBJ2-3	-	TRBV30	CAWSVGGGYTDTQYF	TGTGCCTGGAGTGTAGGGGGGGGTTACACAGATACGCAGTATTTT
-	TRBJ2-3	TRBD2	TRBV29-1	CSVVAGVGDTQYF	TGCAGCGTTGTAGCGGGAGTCGGAGATACGCAGTATTTT
-	TRBJ2-1	TRBD1	TRBV19	CASSDPGTDPYNEQFF	TGTGCCAGTAGTGACCCCGGGACAGATCCCTACAATGAGCAGTTCTTC
-	TRBJ1-2	TRBD1	TRBV5-4	CASSPGTGALSYGYTF	TGTGCCAGCAGCCCCGGGACAGGGGCGCTTAGCTATGGCTACACCTTC
few	TRBJ1-4	-	TRBV5-1	CASSLVPAGGTNEKLFF	TGCGCCAGCAGCTTGGTACCGGCAGGTGGAACTAATGAAAAACTGTTTTTT
-	TRBJ2-3	TRBD2	TRBV10-3	CAISATSGLSTDTQYF	TGTGCCATCAGTGCGACTAGCGGGCTTAGCACAGATACGCAGTATTTT
few	TRBJ2-7	-	TRBV6-5	CASRRGLDYEQYF	TGTGCCAGCAGACGGGGTCTTGACTACGAGCAGTACTTC
-	TRBJ2-7	-	TRBV9	CASSTGPGDEQYF	TGTGCCAGCAGCACCGGGCCCGGGGACGAGCAGTACTTC
-	TRBJ2-1	TRBD1	TRBV27	CASRPHRGLYNEQFF	TGTGCCAGCAGACCCCACAGGGGGCTCTACAATGAGCAGTTCTTC
few	TRBJ1-1	-	TRBV6-1	CASGGRVGSEAFF	TGTGCCAGCGGCGGCAGGGTAGGTTCTGAAGCTTTCTTT
-	TRBJ2-7	-	TRBV18	CASSPRENYEQYF	TGTGCCAGCTCACCCCGGGAGAACTACGAGCAGTACTTC
-	TRBJ2-7	-	TRBV2	CASSEVLVFDYEQYF	TGTGCCAGCAGTGAAGTGCTAGTTTTTGACTACGAGCAGTACTTC
-	TRBJ1-2	TRBD1	TRBV5-1	CASSAPGTAPTAF	TGCGCCAGCAGCGCGCCAGGGACAGCACCTACAGCCTTC
few	TRBJ2-7	TRBD2	TRBV27	CASSLYFGTSDTSYEQYF	TGTGCCAGCAGTTTATATTTCGGGACTAGCGATACTTCATACGAGCAGTACTTC
-	TRBJ1-2	-	TRBV7-2	CASSLDAGRSPVLYGYTF	TGTGCCAGCAGCTTAGATGCCGGTCGGAGCCCCGTCCTCTATGGCTACACCTTC
-	TRBJ1-1	TRBD1	TRBV18	CASRTGGPNTEAFF	TGTGCCAGCCGGACAGGGGGCCCGAACACTGAAGCTTTCTTT
few	TRBJ1-2	TRBD1	TRBV7-3	CASSPGGHTYTF	TGTGCCAGCAGCCCAGGGGGACATACATACACCTTC
few	TRBJ2-5	-	TRBV7-2	CASSKGGREGETQYF	TGTGCCAGCAGCAAGGGGGGCAGGGAGGGAGAGACCCAGTACTTC
-	TRBJ2-7	TRBD2	TRBV5-4	CASSLDVRRGAGGEQYF	TGTGCCAGCAGCTTGGATGTTCGGCGTGGGGCGGGAGGTGAGCAGTACTTC
-	TRBJ2-7	-	TRBV29-1	CSVEVGYGPYEQYF	TGCAGCGTTGAAGTCGGGTACGGCCCCTACGAGCAGTACTTC
-	TRBJ1-2	-	TRBV29-1	CSVLTDNYGYTF	TGCAGCGTCCTGACAGACAACTATGGCTACACCTTC
-	TRBJ2-3	TRBD2	TRBV10-2	CASWPGLATDTQYF	TGCGCCAGCTGGCCGGGACTAGCTACAGATACGCAGTATTTT
-	TRBJ1-5	TRBD1	TRBV18	CASSPSGTGVDQPQHF	TGTGCCAGCTCACCTTCCGGGACAGGGGTCGATCAGCCCCAGCATTTT
few	TRBJ1-5	-	TRBV6-6	CASSFRVGQPQHF	TGTGCCAGCAGCTTCAGGGTTGGTCAGCCCCAGCATTTT
few	TRBJ2-3	-	TRBV28	CASGLYTQYF	TGTGCCAGCGGGCTGTATACGCAGTATTTT
-	TRBJ2-1	-	TRBV2	CASSVGGGNNEQFF	TGTGCCAGCAGTGTTGGAGGGGGCAACAATGAGCAGTTCTTC
-	TRBJ2-2	-	TRBV5-1	CASSLSGKDTGELFF	TGCGCCAGCAGCTTGTCCGGGAAGGACACCGGGGAGCTGTTTTTT
-	TRBJ2-7	TRBD2	TRBV11-3	CASSPPLAGVLEQYF	TGTGCCAGCAGCCCCCCACTAGCGGGAGTTCTTGAGCAGTACTTC
-	TRBJ2-5	TRBD1	TRBV6-5	CASRTGGLGETQYF	TGTGCCAGCCGGACAGGGGGCCTGGGAGAGACCCAGTACTTC
-	TRBJ2-3	-	TRBV6-6	CASKTRGTSTDTQYF	TGTGCCAGCAAAACTCGGGGGACTTCAACAGATACGCAGTATTTT
-	TRBJ2-2	TRBD1	TRBV5-1	CASSGQVGTGELFF	TGCGCCAGCAGCGGACAGGTTGGCACCGGGGAGCTGTTTTTT
-	TRBJ2-3	-	TRBV19	CASTNRADSPTDTQYF	TGTGCCAGTACCAACCGGGCAGACAGCCCCACAGATACGCAGTATTTT
-	TRBJ1-1	-	TRBV4-1	CASSQGSTMRPRGTEAFF	TGCGCCAGCAGCCAAGGAAGTACAATGCGCCCGCGGGGCACTGAAGCTTTCTTT
few	TRBJ2-2	-	TRBV6-6	CASSFTNTGELFF	TGTGCCAGCAGTTTCACAAACACCGGGGAGCTGTTTTTT
few	TRBJ1-2	TRBD1	TRBV7-2	CASSPATGARNGYTF	TGTGCCAGCAGCCCCGCGACAGGGGCGAGAAATGGCTACACCTTC
-	TRBJ1-1	-	TRBV6-6	CASINSYTEAFF	TGTGCCAGCATTAACAGTTACACTGAAGCTTTCTTT
-	TRBJ2-5	-	TRBV7-2	CASSLASAGEIGETQYF	TGTGCCAGCAGCTTAGCTTCCGCAGGGGAGATAGGAGAGACCCAGTACTTC
-	TRBJ1-1	-	TRBV11-2	CASSLGGQLNTEAFF	TGTGCCAGCAGCTTAGGGGGACAATTGAACACTGAAGCTTTCTTT